This TCR beta chain was sequenced for a study of CD8 T cells in ankylosing spondylitis. Study results and caveats: CD8+ cells made up the disease-linked clones, which were relatively rare in peripheral blood. Reportedly, significant enrichment of disease-linked clones occurred in matched ankylosing spondylitis synovial fluid. Roughly 8 highly homologous variants made up a TCR beta motif that seemed to typify ankylosing spondylitis blood.

The V and J ends lost 2 bases and 6 bases respectively, with 9 bases between them. Looked up from germline, CDR1 is SGDLS and CDR2 is YYNGEE. CDR3 length equals 13 residues. This clonotype appeared a few times. Its antigen is as yet unknown. TCRdb used MiXCR to reprocess the 5' RACE reads, holding one entry per CDR3 protein. The sample lists fewer than 400,000 distinct CDR3 sequences; about 22% were seen once. The chain has TRBV9 and TRBJ1-5; a possible D gene is TRBD1 (5 bases). The clonotype originates from a male donor with ankylosing spondylitis. Source material: blood, either unsorted or a sorted T cell fraction (not recorded which). CDR3 amino acids: CASSVDQGQPQHF. In DNA, the CDR3 is TGTGCCAGCAGCGTGGATCAGGGTCAGCCCCAGCATTTT.